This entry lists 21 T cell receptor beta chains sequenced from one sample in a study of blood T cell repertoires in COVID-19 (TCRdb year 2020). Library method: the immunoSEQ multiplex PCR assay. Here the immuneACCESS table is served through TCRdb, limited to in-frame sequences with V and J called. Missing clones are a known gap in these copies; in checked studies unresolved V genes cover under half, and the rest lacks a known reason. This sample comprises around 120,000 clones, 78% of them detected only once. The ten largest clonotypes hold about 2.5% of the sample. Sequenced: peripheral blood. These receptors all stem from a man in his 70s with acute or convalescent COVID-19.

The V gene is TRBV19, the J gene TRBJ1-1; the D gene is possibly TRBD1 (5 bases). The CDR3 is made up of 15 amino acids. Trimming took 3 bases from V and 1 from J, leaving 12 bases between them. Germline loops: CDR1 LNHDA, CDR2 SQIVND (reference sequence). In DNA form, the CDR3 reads TGTGCCAGTAGTATGGTGGGGGGTGGGAACACTGAAGCTTTCTTT. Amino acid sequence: CASSMVGGGNTEAFF. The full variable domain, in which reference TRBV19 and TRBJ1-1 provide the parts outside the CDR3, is DGGITQSPKYLFRKEGQNVTLSCEQNLNHDAMYWYRQDPGQGLRLIYYSQIVNDFQKGDIAEGYSVSREKKESFPLTVTSAQKNPTAFYLCASSMVGGGNTEAFFGQGTRLTVV.

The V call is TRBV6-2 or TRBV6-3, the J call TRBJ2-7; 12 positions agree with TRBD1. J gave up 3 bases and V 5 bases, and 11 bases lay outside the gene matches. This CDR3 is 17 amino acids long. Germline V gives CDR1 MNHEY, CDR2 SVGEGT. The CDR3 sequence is CASSRDRGPPPLYEQYF. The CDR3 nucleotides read TGTGCCAGCAGTCGGGACAGGGGGCCCCCACCCCTCTACGAGCAGTACTTC.

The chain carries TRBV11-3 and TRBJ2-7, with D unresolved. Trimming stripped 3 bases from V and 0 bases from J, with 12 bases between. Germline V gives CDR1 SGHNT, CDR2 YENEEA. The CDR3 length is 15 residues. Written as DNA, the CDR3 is TGTGCCAGCAGCTTTTACCCTCTTAGCTCCTACGAGCAGTACTTC. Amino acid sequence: CASSFYPLSSYEQYF.

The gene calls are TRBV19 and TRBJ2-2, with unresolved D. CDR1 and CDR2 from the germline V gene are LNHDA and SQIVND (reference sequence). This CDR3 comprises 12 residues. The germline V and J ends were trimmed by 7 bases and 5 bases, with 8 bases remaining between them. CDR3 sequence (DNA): TGTGCCAGTATGGTAGAAACCGGGGAGCTGTTTTTT. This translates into CASMVETGELFF.

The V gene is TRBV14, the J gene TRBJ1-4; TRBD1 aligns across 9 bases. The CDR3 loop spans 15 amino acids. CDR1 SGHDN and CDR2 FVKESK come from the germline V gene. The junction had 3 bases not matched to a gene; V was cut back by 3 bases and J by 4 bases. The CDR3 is CASSHLGQGNEKLFF. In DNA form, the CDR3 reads TGTGCCAGCAGCCATTTGGGACAGGGTAATGAAAAACTGTTTTTT.

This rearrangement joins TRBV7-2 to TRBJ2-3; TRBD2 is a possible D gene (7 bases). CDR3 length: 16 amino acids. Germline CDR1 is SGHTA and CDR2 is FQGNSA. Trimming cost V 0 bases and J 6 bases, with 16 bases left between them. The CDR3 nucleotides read TGTGCCAGCAGCTTAGCCGGGGGGCCCCCAGGGGATACGCAGTATTTT. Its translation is CASSLAGGPPGDTQYF.

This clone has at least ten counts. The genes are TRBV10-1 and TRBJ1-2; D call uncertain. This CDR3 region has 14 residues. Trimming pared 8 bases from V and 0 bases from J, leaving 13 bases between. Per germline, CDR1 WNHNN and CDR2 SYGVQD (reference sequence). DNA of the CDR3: TGCGCCAGCGGGCAGGAAGCCCCTAACTATGGCTACACCTTC. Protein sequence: CASGQEAPNYGYTF.

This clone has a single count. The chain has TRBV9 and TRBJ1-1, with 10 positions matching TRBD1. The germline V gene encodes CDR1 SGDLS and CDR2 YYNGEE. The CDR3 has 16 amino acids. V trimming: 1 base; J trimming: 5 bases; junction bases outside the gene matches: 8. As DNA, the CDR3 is TGTGCCAGCAGCGTAACTCCGGGACAGGGGATTACTGAAGCTTTCTTT. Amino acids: CASSVTPGQGITEAFF.

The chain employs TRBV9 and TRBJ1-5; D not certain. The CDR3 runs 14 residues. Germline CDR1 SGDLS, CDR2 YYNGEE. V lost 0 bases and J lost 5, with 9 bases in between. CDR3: CASSVGTHHQPQHF. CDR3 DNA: TGTGCCAGCAGCGTAGGAACTCACCATCAGCCCCAGCATTTT.

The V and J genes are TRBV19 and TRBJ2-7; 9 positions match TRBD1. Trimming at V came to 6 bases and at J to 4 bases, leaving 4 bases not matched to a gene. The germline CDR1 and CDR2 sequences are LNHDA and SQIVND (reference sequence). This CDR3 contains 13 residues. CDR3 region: CASRGQGRYEQYF. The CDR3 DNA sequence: TGTGCCAGTAGAGGACAGGGGCGGTACGAGCAGTACTTC. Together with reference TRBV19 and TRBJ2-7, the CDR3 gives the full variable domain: DGGITQSPKYLFRKEGQNVTLSCEQNLNHDAMYWYRQDPGQGLRLIYYSQIVNDFQKGDIAEGYSVSREKKESFPLTVTSAQKNPTAFYLCASRGQGRYEQYFGPGTRLTVT.

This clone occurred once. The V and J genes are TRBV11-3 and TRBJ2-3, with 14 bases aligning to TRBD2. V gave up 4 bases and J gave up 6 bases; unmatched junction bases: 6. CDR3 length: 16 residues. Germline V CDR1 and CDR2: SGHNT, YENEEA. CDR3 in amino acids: CASSSRGLAGADTQYF. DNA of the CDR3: TGTGCCAGCAGCTCGCGGGGACTAGCGGGGGCGGATACGCAGTATTTT.

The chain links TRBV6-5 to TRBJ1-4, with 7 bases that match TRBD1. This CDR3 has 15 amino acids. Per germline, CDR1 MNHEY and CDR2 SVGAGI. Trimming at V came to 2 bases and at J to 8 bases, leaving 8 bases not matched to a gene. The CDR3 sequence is CASSYLGQSREKLFF. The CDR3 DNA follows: TGTGCCAGCAGTTACCTGGGACAGTCTCGAGAAAAACTGTTTTTT.

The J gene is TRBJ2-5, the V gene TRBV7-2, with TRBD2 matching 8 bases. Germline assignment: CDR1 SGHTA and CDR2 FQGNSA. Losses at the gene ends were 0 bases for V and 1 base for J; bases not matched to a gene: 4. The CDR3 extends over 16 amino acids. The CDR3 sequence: CASSLAPAGGQETQYF. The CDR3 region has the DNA TGTGCCAGCAGCTTAGCCCCGGCGGGGGGCCAAGAGACCCAGTACTTC.

The CDR3 protein is CASSLYWGRGQSNTEAFF. DNA for the CDR3: TGCGCCAGCAGCTTGTATTGGGGCAGGGGACAATCGAACACTGAAGCTTTCTTT. This sequence joins TRBV5-1 and TRBJ1-1; D possibly corresponds to TRBD1 (6 bases). The CDR3 is made up of 18 amino acids. The V end lost 1 base, the J end lost 1 base, and 20 bases lay between the germline ends. Germline V gene data show CDR1 as SGHRS and CDR2 as YFSETQ.

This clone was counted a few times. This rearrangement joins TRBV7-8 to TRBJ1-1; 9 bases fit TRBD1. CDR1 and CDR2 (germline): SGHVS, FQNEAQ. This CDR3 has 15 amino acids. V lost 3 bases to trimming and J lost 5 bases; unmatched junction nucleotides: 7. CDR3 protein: CASSFGGTGRTEAFF. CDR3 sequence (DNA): TGTGCCAGCAGCTTTGGAGGGACAGGGCGGACTGAAGCTTTCTTT.

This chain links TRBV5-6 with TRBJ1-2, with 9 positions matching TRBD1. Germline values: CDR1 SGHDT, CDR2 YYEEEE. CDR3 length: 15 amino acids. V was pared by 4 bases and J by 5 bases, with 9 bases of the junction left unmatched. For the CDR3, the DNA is TGTGCCAGCAGCCCGCGCGGCGGGACAGGGTATGGCTACACCTTC. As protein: CASSPRGGTGYGYTF.

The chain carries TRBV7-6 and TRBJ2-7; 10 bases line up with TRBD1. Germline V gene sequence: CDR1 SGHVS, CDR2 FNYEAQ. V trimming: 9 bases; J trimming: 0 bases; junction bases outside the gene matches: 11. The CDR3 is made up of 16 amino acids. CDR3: CARVGTGAWSSYEQYF. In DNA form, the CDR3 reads TGTGCCAGAGTTGGGACAGGGGCCTGGAGCTCCTACGAGCAGTACTTC.

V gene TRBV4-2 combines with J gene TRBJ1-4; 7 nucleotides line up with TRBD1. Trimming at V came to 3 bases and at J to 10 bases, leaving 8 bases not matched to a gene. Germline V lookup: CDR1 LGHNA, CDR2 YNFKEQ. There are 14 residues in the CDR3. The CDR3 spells CASSQVQGSGKLFF. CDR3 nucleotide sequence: TGTGCCAGCAGCCAGGTACAGGGGAGCGGAAAACTGTTTTTT.

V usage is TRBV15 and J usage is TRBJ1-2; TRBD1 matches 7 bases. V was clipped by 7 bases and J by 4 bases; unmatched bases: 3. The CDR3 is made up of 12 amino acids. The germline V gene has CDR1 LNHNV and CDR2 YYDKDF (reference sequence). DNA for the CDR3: TGTGCCACCACGACAGGGACCTATGGCTACACCTTC. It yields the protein CATTTGTYGYTF.

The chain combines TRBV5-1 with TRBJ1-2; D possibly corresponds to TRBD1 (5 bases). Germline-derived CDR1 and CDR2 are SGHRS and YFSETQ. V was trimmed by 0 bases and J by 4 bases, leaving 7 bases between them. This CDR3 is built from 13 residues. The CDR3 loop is CASSLDGGYGYTF. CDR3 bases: TGCGCCAGCAGCTTGGACGGGGGCTATGGCTACACCTTC.

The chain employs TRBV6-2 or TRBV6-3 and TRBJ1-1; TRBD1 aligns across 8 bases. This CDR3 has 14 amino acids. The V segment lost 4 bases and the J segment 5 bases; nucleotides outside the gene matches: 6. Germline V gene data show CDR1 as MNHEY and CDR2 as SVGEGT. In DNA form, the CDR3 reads TGTGCCAGCAGTTCAGGACAGGGAGGTACTGAAGCTTTCTTT. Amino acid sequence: CASSSGQGGTEAFF.